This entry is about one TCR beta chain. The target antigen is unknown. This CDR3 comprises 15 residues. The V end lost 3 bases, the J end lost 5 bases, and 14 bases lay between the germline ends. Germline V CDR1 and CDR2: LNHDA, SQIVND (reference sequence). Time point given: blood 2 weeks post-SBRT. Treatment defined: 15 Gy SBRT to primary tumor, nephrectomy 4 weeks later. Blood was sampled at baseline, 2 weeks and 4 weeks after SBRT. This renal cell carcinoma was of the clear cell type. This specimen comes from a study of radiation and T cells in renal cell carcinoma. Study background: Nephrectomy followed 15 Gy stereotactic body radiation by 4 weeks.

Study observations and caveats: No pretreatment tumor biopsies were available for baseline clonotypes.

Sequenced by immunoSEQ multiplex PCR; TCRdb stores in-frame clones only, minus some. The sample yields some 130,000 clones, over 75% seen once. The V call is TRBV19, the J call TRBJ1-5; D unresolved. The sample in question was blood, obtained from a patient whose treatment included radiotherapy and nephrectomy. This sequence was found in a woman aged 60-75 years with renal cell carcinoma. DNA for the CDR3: TGTGCCAGTAGTATGGTCGAGGATGGATATCAGCCCCAGCATTTT. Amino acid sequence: CASSMVEDGYQPQHF.